Here is one TCR beta chain with its context. The source of the sample is a study of T cell changes during pregnancy in multiple sclerosis. After removal of 0 bases from V and 4 bases from J, the junction contained 12 bases not matched to a gene. CDR1 LGHNA and CDR2 YNFKEQ come from the germline V gene. The CDR3 length is 18 residues. Repertoires were generated with immunoSEQ multiplex PCR, while TCRdb's copy carries only in-frame clones and drops some. The sample lists about 47,000 clones, 80% to 95% occurring once. This TCR derives from a female donor with multiple sclerosis, enrolled in a pregnancy study. This specimen was peripheral blood, taken in the third trimester of pregnancy. The chain combines TRBV4-2 with TRBJ2-7, with 10 positions matching TRBD2. The CDR3 loop is CASSQEASGSSSYYEQYF. The DNA for the CDR3 is TGTGCCAGCAGCCAAGAGGCTAGCGGGAGCTCGTCTTATTACGAGCAGTACTTC.